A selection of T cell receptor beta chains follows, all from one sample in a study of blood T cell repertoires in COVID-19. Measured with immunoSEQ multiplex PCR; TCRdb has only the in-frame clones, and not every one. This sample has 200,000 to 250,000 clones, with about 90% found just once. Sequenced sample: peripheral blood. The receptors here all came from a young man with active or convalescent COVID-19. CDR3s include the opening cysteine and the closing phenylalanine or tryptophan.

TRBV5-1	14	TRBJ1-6	CASSFPDSSAPLHF
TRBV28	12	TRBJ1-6	CASSLDRAPLHF
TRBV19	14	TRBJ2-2	CASKGTGGTGELFF
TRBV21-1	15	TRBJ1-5	CASSKGQGAIQPQHF
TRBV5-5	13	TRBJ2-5	CASGGQGTETQYF
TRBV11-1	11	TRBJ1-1	CASSLSTEAFF
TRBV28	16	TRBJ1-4	CASSPPGPSTNEKLFF
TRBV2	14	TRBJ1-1	CASRDRAINTEAFF
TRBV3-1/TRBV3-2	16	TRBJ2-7	CASSPRVEGFAYEQYF
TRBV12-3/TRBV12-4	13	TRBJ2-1	CASSPGAYNEQFF
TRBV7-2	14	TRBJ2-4	CASSLIQGVRVQYF
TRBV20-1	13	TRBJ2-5	CSASSGGEETQYF
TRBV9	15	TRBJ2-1	CASSDGTSAYNEQFF
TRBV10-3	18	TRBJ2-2	CAINITPRGGANTGELFF
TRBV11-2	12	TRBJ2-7	CASSFGGYEQYF
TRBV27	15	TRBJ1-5	CASSFSARGYQPQHF
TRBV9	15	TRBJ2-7	CASSVGGQRRNEQYF
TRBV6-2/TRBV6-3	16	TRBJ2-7	CASSATDRVGSYEQYF
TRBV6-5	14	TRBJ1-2	CASSLGGGKGGYTF
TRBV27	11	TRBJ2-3	CASSFTGRQYF
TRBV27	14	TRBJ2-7	CASTPRGSPYEQYF
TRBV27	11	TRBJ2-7	CASSFGYEQYF
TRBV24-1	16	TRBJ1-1	CATLGRQSTMNTEAFF
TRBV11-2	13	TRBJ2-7	CASRQTGSYEQYF